In this sample, the clone carrying this TCR beta chain turned up once. A much more abundant neighbour one base away suggests this may be a read error. TCRdb re-analysed the PCR reads in MiXCR, keeping a single row per CDR3 protein. The data show fewer than 100,000 distinct CDR3 sequences, roughly 51% seen once. The sample comes from a study of CDR3 diversity in severe acne. The V and J ends lost 3 bases and 9 bases, in that order; junction bases with no gene match: 7. Per germline, CDR1 SGHAT and CDR2 FQNNGV. The CDR3 covers 14 residues. The chain is built from TRBV11-2 and TRBJ2-1; TRBD2 matches 8 bases. The sequenced material came from blood. The sequence derives from a male donor in good health, without acne. Written as DNA, the CDR3 is TGTGCCAGCAGCTTGCGACACGGGGGGGGTGAGCAGTTCTTC. It specifies CASSLRHGGGEQFF.